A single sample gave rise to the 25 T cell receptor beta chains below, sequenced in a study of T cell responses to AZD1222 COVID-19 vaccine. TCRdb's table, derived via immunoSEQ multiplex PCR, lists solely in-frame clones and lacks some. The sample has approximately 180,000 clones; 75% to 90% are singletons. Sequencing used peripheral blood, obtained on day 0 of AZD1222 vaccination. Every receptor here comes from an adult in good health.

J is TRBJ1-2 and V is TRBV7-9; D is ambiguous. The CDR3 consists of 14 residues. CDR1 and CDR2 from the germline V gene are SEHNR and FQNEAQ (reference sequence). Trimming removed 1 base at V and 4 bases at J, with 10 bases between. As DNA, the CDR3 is TGTGCCAGCAGCTTAGTTGGAACTATCTATGGCTACACCTTC. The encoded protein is CASSLVGTIYGYTF.

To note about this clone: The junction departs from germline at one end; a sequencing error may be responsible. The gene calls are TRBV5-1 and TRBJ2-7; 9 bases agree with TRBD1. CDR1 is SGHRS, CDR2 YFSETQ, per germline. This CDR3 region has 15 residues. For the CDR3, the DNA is TGCGCTAGCAAAGCCGTCGGGACAGGGCTTTACGAGCAGTACTTC. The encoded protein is CASKAVGTGLYEQYF.

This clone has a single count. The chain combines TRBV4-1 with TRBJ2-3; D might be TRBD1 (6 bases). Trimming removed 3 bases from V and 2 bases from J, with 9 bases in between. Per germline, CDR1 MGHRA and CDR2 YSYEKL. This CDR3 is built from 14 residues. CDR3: CASSHTGFTDTQYF. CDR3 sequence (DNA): TGCGCCAGCAGCCACACAGGGTTCACAGATACGCAGTATTTT.

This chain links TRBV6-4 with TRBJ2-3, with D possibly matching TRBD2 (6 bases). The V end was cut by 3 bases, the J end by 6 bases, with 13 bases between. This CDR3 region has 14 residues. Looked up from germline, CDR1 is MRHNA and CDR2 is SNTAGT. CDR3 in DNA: TGTGCCAGCAGTGAGGGACTTAGCGCGGATACGCAGTATTTT. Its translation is CASSEGLSADTQYF.

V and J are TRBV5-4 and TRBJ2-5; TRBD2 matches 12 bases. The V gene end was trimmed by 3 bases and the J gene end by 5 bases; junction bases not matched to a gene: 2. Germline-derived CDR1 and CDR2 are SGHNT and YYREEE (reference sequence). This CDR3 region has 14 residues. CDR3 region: CASSSSGRGETQYF. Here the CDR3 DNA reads TGTGCCAGCAGCTCTAGCGGGAGGGGGGAGACCCAGTACTTC.

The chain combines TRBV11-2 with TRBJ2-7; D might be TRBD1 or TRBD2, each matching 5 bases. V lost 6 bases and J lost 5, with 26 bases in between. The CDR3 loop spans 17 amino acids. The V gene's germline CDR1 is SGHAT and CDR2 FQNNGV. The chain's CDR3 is CASSKMGRSVWNHEQYF. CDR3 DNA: TGTGCCAGCAGTAAGATGGGACGGAGCGTATGGAACCACGAGCAGTACTTC.

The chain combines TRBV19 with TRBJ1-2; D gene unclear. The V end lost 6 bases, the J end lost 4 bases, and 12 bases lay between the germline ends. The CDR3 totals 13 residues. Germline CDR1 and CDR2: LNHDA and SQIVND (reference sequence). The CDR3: CASSASAPYGYTF. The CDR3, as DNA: TGTGCCAGTAGCGCCTCGGCGCCCTATGGCTACACCTTC. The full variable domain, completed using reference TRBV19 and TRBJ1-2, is DGGITQSPKYLFRKEGQNVTLSCEQNLNHDAMYWYRQDPGQGLRLIYYSQIVNDFQKGDIAEGYSVSREKKESFPLTVTSAQKNPTAFYLCASSASAPYGYTFGSGTRLTVV.

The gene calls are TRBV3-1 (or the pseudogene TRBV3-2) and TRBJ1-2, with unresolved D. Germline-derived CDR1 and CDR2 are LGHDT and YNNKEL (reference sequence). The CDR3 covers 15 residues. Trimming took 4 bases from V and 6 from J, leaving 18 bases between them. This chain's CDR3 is CASSPYPAERDGYTF. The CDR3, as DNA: TGTGCCAGCAGCCCTTACCCTGCTGAAAGGGATGGCTACACCTTC.

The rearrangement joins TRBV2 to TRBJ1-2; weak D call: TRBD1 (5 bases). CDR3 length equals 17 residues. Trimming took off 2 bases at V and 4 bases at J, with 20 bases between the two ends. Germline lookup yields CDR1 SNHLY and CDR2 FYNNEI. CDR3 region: CASSERKDRSLFYGYTF. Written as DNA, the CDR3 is TGTGCCAGCAGTGAAAGGAAAGACAGAAGTCTTTTCTATGGCTACACCTTC.

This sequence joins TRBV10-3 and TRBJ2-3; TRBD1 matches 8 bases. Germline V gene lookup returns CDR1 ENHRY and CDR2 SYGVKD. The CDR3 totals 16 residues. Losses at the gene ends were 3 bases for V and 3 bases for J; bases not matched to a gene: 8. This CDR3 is CAISEGQGPLTDTQYF. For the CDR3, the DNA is TGTGCCATCAGTGAAGGACAGGGCCCGTTGACAGATACGCAGTATTTT.

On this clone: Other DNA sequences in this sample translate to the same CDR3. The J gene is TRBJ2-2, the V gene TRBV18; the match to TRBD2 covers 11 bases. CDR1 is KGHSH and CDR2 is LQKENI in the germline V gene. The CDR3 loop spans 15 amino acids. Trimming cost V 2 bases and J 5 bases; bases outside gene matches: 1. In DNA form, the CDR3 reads TGTGCCAGCTCACCAAGACTAGCGGGAACCGGGGAGCTGTTTTTT. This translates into CASSPRLAGTGELFF.

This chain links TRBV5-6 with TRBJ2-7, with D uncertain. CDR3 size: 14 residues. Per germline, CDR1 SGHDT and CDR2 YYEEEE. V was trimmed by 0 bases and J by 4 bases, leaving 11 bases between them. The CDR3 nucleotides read TGTGCCAGCAGCTTGGCCGCAGGTTATTACGAGCAGTACTTC. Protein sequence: CASSLAAGYYEQYF.

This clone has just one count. CDR3 protein: CATRRQGELTEAFF. Here the CDR3 DNA reads TGTGCCACCAGGAGGCAGGGTGAGCTAACTGAAGCTTTCTTT. The genes are TRBV19 and TRBJ1-1; TRBD1 is a possible D gene (5 bases). V was trimmed by 10 bases and J by 5 bases, leaving 20 bases between them. Looked up from germline, CDR1 is LNHDA and CDR2 is SQIVND (reference sequence). The CDR3 covers 14 residues. Full variable domain (outside the CDR3, taken from reference TRBV19 and TRBJ1-1): DGGITQSPKYLFRKEGQNVTLSCEQNLNHDAMYWYRQDPGQGLRLIYYSQIVNDFQKGDIAEGYSVSREKKESFPLTVTSAQKNPTAFYLCATRRQGELTEAFFGQGTRLTVV.

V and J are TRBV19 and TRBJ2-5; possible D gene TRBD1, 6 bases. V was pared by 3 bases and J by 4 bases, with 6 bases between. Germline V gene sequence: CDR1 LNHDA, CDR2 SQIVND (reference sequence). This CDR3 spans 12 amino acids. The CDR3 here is CASSIRGETQYF. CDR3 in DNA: TGTGCCAGTAGTATCAGGGGAGAGACCCAGTACTTC.

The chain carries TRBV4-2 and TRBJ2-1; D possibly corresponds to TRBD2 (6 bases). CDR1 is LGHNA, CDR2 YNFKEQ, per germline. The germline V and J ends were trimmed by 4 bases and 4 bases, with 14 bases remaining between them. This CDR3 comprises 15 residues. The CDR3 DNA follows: TGTGCCAGCAGCCCCCTTACGGGACTTTACAATGAGCAGTTCTTC. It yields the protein CASSPLTGLYNEQFF.

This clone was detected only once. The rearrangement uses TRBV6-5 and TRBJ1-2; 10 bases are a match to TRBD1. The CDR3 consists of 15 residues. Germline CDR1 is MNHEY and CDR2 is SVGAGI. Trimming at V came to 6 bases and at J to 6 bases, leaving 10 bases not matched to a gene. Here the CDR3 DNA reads TGTGCCAGCAGCTCTATCCGACAGGGGGCCGATGGCTACACCTTC. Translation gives CASSSIRQGADGYTF.

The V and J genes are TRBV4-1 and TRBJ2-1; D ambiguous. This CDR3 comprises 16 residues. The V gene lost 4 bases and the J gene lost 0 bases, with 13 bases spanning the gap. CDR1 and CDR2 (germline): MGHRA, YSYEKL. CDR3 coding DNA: TGCGCCAGCAGCCCCCAACGCCGGAGCTCCTACAATGAGCAGTTCTTC. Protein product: CASSPQRRSSYNEQFF.

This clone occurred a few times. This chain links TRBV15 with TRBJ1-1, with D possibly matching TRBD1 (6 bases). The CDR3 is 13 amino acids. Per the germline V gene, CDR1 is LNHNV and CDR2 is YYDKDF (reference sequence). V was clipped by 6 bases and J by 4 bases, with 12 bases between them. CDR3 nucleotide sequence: TGTGCCACCAGTGCAGGGGTGACCACTGAAGCTTTCTTT. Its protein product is CATSAGVTTEAFF.

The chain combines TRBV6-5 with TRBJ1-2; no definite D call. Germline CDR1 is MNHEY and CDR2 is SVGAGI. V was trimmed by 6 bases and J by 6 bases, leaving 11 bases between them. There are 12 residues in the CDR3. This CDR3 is CASSTLGNGYTF. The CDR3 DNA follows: TGTGCCAGCAGCACCCTAGGCAATGGCTACACCTTC.

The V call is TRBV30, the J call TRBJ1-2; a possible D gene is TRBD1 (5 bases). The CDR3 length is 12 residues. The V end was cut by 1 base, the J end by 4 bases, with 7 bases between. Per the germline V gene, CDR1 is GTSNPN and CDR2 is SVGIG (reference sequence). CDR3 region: CAWSDQGYGYTF. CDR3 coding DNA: TGTGCCTGGAGTGACCAGGGCTATGGCTACACCTTC. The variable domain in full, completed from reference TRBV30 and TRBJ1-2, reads SQTIHQWPATLVQPVGSPLSLECTVEGTSNPNLYWYRQAAGRGLQLLFYSVGIGQISSEVPQNLSASRPQDRQFILSSKKLLLSDSGFYLCAWSDQGYGYTFGSGTRLTVV.

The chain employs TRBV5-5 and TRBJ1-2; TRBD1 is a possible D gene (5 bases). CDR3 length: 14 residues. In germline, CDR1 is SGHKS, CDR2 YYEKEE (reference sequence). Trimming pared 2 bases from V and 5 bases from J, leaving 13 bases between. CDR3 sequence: CASSFGQGGYGYTF. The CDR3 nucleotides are TGTGCCAGCAGCTTCGGACAAGGAGGTTATGGCTACACCTTC.

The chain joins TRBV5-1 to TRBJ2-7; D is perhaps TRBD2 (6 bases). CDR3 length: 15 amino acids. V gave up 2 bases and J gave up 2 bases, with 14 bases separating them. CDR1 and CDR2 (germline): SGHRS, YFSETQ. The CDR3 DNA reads TGCGCCAGCAGCTTTAGGGGACTCCCGCCCTACGAGCAGTACTTC. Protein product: CASSFRGLPPYEQYF.

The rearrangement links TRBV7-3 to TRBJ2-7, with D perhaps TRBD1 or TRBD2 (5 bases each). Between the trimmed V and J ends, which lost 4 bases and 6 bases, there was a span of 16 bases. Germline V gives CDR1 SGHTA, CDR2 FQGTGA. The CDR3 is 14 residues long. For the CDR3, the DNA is TGTGCCAGCAGCTCGGGGATCCCTGGGGCCGAGCAGTACTTC. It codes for CASSSGIPGAEQYF.

For the CDR3, the DNA is TGTGCCAGCAGCGATGGGCTCCGTACGAAAAGCAATCAGCCCCAGCATTTT. Amino acids: CASSDGLRTKSNQPQHF. This chain connects TRBV21-1 to TRBJ1-5; the table's D call TRBD1 went unverified against the DNA. TRBV21-1 corresponds to a pseudogene. The CDR3 is 17 amino acids.

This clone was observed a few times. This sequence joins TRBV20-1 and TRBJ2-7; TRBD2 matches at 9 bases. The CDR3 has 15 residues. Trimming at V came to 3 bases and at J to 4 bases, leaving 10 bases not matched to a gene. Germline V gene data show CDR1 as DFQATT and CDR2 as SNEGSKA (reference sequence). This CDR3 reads CSASFGGRALYEQYF. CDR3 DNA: TGCAGTGCTAGTTTCGGCGGGAGGGCTTTATACGAGCAGTACTTC.